This T cell receptor beta chain was sequenced during a study of glioma-infiltrating T cells (dated by TCRdb to 2016 to 2018). Notes on the research overall: The study sequenced TCR alpha- and beta-chain repertoires from glioma tissue, from non-neoplastic brain tissue and from matched peripheral blood mononuclear cells. To measure divergence between tissue and blood T-cell populations, each tissue-infiltrating repertoire was compared with the peripheral blood repertoire of the same patient. Three low-grade glioma patients, seven to nine primary glioblastoma patients, and three non-glioma patients who contributed non-neoplastic brain tissue made up the paired cohort. What the study reported, not specific to this receptor: Tissue and blood shared very few CDR3 sequences, a result attributed to high CDR3 diversity and limited sampling. VJ-independent divergence between tissue and blood was below expectation in non-neoplastic patients but above expectation in all gliomas, especially low-grade gliomas. Group comparisons were based on small numbers of patients: three non-neoplastic, three low-grade glioma and 7 to 9 glioblastoma patients.

Compared with germline, V lacks 0 bases and J lacks 7 bases; bases without a gene match: 8. Based on the germline V gene, the CDR1 and CDR2 sequences are MGHDK and SYGVNS. There are 16 amino acids in the CDR3, from cysteine to phenylalanine inclusive. The retained sequence is limited to the CDR3, 48 bases, with the frame set at the first base. The iRepertoire nested amplicon-rescue multiplex PCR (arm-PCR) platform was used to amplify TCR alpha and beta CDR3 regions from RNA. The input for one-step reverse transcription and amplification was about 85-400 ng of tissue mRNA or PBMC total RNA. Following bead purification, Illumina adapters were added through a secondary multiplex PCR, and the libraries were then gel-purified between 200 and 400 bp. Internal 6-nucleotide barcodes were carried by the libraries and were used for demultiplexing. Libraries were sequenced on an Illumina MiSeq with 2x220 or 2x250 nucleotide paired-end reads. As for the authors' bioinformatics: Paired reads were merged using FLASH 1.2.11 and were aligned to the GRCh37 human genome using BWA-MEM, after which TRA and TRB reads were extracted. V and J assignment used an IMGT-derived reference of cassette sequences and CDR3 motifs that included pseudogenes. Three-frame translation of reads was performed, and productive CDR3s were defined as those with a C...FGXG motif and no stop codons. A clonotype was defined as a unique combination of a V-J cassette pair and a CDR3 amino acid sequence. Hamming distance filtering was applied to reads, with thresholds set by the sequence error rate of each sample in mapped regions. Through fastp at Q25 and MiXCR, TCRdb rebuilt clones from the public reads, retaining in-frame beta chains. Under each unique CDR3 protein, matching rows form one entry showing the most common genes and DNA. What appears here as the V and J calls and clone size reflects TCRdb's work, not the paper's. The sample table shows 100,000 to 150,000 distinct CDR3 sequences, and 20% to 25% are seen once. The top ten constitute about 16% of the sample.

This clonotype was seen many times. Its specific antigen is unknown. No base qualities exist here, and no much larger clone lies one base off it. This receptor was taken from a human donor with low-grade glioma or glioblastoma, undergoing nonglioma brain surgery, or in good health (not recorded which). The chain couples TRBV25-1 to TRBJ1-5, and 8 bases in between align with TRBD1. The sample taken for sequencing was glioma tissue, nonneoplastic brain tissue, or PBMCs (not recorded which). The bases are TGTGCCAGCAGTGAATATTGGGAGACAGGGGAACAGCCCCAGCATTTT. It translates as CASSEYWETGEQPQHF.